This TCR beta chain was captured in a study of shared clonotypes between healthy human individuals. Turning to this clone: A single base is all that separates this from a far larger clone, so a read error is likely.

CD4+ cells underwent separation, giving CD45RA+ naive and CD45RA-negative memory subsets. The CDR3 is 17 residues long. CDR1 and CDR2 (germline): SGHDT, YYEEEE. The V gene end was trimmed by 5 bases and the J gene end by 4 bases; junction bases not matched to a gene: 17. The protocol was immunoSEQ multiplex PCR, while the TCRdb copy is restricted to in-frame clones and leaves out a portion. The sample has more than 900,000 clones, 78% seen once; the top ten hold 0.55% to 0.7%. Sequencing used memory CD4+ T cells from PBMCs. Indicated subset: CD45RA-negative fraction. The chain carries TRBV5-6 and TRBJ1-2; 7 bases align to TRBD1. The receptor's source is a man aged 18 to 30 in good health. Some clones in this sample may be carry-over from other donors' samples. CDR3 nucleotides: TGTGCCAGCAGTTCCGGGACAGTGGATATCAGGGGCTATGGCTACACCTTC. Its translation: CASSSGTVDIRGYGYTF.